The sequence of this T cell receptor (beta chain) was determined in a study of T cell changes during pregnancy in multiple sclerosis. The data were produced by immunoSEQ multiplex PCR, yet TCRdb's version contains in-frame clones alone and is incomplete. The data hold 70,000 to 95,000 clones, with approximately 94% observed a single time. This sample comprised peripheral blood, obtained in the second trimester of pregnancy. The sequence was obtained from a female donor in good health, enrolled as a control in a pregnancy study.

CDR3 DNA sequence: TGTGCCAGCAGTGATCAGGGCACAGATACGCAGTATTTT. It codes for CASSDQGTDTQYF. The chain joins TRBV2 to TRBJ2-3, with D hard to call. The germline gives CDR1 SNHLY, CDR2 FYNNEI. V lost 3 bases and J lost 1, with 5 bases in between. The CDR3 has 13 residues.